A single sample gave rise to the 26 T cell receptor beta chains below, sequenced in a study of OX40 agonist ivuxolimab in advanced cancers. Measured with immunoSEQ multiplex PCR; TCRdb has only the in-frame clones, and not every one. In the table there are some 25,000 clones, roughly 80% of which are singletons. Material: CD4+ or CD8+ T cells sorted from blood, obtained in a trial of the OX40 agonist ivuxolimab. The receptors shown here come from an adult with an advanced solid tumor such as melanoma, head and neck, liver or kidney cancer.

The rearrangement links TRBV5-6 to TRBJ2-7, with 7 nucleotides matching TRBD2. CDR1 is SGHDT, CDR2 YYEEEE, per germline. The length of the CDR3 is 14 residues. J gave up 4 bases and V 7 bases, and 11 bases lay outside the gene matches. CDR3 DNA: TGTGCCAGCTTGGGAGGGCGAGAGGGTTACGAGCAGTACTTC. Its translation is CASLGGREGYEQYF.

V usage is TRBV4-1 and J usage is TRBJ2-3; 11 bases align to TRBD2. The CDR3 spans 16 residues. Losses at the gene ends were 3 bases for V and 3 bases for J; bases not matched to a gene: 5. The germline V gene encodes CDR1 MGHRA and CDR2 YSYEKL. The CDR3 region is CASSHPTSGTTDTQYF. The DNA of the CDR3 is TGCGCCAGCAGCCACCCGACTAGCGGGACGACAGATACGCAGTATTTT.

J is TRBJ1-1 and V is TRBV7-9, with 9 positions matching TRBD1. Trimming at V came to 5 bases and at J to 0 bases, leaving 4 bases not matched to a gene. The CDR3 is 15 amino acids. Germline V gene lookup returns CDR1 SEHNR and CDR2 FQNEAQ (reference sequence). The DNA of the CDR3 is TGTGCCAGCAGCCCATGGACAGGGGTGAACACTGAAGCTTTCTTT. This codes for CASSPWTGVNTEAFF.

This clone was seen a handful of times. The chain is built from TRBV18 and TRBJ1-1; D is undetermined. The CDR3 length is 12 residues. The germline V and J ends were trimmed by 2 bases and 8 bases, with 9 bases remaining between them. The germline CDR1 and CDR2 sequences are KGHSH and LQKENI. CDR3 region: CASSPNGLEAFF. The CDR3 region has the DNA TGTGCCAGCTCACCAAACGGACTCGAAGCTTTCTTT.

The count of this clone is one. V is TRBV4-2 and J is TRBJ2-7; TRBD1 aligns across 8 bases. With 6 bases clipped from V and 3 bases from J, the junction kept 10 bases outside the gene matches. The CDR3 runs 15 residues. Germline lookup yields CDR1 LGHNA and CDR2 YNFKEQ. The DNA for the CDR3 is TGTGCCAGCAGTTCCCTCTACAGGGGGAACTACGAGCAGTACTTC. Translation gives CASSSLYRGNYEQYF.

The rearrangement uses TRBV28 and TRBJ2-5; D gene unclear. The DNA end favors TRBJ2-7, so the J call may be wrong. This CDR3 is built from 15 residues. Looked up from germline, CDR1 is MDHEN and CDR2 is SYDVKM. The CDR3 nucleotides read TGTGCCAGCAGTTTAGCGGTACGGAGCTCCTACGAGCAGTACTTC. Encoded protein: CASSLAVRSSYEQYF.

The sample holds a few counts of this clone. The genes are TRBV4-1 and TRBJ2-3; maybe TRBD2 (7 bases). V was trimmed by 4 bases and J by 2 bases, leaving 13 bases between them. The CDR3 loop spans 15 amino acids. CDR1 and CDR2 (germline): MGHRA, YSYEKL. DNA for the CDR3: TGCGCCAGCAGCCCTTTCCGGGGGGCCACAGATACGCAGTATTTT. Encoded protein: CASSPFRGATDTQYF.

The chain's CDR3 is CASSNGSPGYEQYF. The DNA of the CDR3 is TGTGCCAGCAGTAACGGGTCTCCCGGGTACGAGCAGTACTTC. The V gene is TRBV27, the J gene TRBJ2-7; the D is unclear. CDR1 is MNHEY and CDR2 is SMNVEV in the germline V gene (reference sequence). The CDR3 is 14 residues long. V lost 5 bases to trimming and J lost 4 bases, with 15 bases between them.

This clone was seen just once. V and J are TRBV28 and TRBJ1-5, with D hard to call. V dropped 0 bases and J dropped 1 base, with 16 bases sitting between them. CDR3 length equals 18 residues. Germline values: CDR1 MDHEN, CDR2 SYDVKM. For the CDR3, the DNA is TGTGCCAGCAGTTTATGGGCGGGCGCGGAATTAAGCAATCAGCCCCAGCATTTT. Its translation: CASSLWAGAELSNQPQHF.

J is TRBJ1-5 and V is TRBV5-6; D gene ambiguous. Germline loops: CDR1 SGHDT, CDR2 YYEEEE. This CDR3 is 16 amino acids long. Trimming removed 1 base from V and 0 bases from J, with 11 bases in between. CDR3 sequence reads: CASSLWSVYSNQPQHF. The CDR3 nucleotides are TGTGCCAGCAGCTTGTGGTCGGTATATAGCAATCAGCCCCAGCATTTT.

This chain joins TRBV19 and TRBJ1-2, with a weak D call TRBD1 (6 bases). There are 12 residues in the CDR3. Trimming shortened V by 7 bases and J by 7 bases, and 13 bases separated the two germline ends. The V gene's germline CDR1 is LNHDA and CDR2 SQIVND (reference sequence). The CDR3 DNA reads TGTGCCAGTACCTATTCACAGGGTGGCTACACCTTC. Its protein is CASTYSQGGYTF.

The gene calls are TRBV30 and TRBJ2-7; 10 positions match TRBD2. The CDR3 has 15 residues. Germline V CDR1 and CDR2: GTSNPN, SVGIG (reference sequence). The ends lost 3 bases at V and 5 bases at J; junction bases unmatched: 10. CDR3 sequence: CAWRGGTSADNEQYF. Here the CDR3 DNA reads TGTGCCTGGAGGGGCGGGACTAGCGCTGATAACGAGCAGTACTTC.

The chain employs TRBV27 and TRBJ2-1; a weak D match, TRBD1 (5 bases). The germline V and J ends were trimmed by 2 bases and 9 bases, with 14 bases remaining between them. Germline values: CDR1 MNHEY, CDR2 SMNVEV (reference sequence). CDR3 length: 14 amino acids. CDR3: CASSLQGWDLEQFF. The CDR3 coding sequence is TGTGCCAGCAGTTTACAGGGATGGGATCTTGAGCAGTTCTTC.

CDR3 loop: CSVEDRGNGNTIYF. The CDR3 region has the DNA TGCAGCGTTGAGGACAGGGGAAATGGAAACACCATATATTTT. The chain has TRBV29-1 and TRBJ1-3, with 9 positions matching TRBD1. With 3 bases clipped from V and 3 bases from J, the junction kept 3 bases outside the gene matches. The germline V gene has CDR1 SQVTM and CDR2 ANQGSEA. This CDR3 region has 14 residues.

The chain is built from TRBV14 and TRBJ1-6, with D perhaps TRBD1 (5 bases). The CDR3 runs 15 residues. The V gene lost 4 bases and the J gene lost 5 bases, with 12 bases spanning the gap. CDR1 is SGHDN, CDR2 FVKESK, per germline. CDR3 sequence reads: CASSPTGTHNSPLHF. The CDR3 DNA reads TGTGCCAGCAGCCCCACCGGGACCCATAATTCACCCCTCCACTTT.

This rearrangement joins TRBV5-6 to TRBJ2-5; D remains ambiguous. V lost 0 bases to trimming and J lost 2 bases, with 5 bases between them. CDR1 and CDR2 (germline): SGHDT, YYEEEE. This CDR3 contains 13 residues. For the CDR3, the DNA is TGTGCCAGCAGCTTGGGGCAGCAAGAGACCCAGTACTTC. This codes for CASSLGQQETQYF.

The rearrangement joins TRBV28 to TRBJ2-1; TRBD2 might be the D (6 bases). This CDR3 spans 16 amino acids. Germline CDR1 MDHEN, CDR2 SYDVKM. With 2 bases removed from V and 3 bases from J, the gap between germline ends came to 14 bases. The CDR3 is CASSLGGTLLYNEQFF. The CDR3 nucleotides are TGTGCCAGCAGTTTAGGGGGGACCCTCCTCTACAATGAGCAGTTCTTC.

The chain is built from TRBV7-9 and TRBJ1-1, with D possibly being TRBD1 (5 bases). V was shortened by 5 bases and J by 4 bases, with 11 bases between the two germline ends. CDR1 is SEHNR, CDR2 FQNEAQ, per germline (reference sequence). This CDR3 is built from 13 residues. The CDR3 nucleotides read TGTGCCAGCAGCGCCGGGACCCGCACTGAAGCTTTCTTT. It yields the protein CASSAGTRTEAFF.

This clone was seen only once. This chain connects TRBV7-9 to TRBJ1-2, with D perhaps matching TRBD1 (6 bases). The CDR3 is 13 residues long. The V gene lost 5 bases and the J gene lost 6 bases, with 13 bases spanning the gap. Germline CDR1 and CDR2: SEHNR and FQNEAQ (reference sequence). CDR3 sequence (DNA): TGTGCCAGCAGCCTGGACAGAAGAAATGGCTACACCTTC. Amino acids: CASSLDRRNGYTF.

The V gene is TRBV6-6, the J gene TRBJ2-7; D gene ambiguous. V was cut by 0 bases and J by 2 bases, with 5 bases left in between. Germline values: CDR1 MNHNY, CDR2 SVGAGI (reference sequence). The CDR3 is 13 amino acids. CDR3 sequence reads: CASSYSQTYEQYF. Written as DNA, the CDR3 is TGTGCCAGCAGTTACTCACAAACCTACGAGCAGTACTTC.

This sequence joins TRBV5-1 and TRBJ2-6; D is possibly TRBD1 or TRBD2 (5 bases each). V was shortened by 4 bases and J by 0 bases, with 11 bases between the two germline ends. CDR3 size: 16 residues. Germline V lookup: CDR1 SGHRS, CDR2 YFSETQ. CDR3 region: CASSQAGGSGANVLTF. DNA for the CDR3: TGCGCCAGCAGCCAGGCTGGGGGCTCTGGGGCCAACGTCCTGACTTTC.

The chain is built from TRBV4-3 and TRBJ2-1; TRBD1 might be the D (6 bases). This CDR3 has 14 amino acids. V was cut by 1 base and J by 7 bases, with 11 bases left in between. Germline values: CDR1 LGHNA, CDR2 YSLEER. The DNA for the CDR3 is TGCGCCAGCAGCCAAGGCCTCCAGGGGAATGAGCAGTTCTTC. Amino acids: CASSQGLQGNEQFF.

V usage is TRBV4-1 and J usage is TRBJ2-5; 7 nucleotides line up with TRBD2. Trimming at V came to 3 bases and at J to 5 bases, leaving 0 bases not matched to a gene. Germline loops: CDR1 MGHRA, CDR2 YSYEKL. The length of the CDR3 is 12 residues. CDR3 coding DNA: TGCGCCAGCAGCCAGGGGGGGGAGACCCAGTACTTC. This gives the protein CASSQGGETQYF.

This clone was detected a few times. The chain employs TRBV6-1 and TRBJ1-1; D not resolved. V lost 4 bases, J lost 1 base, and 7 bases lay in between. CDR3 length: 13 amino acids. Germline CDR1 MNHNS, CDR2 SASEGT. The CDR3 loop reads CASSVWGNTEAFF. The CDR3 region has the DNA TGTGCCAGCAGTGTCTGGGGGAACACTGAAGCTTTCTTT.

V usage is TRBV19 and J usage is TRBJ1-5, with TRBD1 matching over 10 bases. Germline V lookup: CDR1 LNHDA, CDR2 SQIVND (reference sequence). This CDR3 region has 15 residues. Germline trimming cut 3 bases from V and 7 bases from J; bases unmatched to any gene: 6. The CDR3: CASSIWTGGPQPQHF. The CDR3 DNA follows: TGTGCCAGTAGTATCTGGACAGGGGGTCCCCAGCCCCAGCATTTT.

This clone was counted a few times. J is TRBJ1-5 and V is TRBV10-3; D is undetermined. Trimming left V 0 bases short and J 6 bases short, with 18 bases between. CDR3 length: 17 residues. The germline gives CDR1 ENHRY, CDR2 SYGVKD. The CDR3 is CAISESTWETRFQPQHF. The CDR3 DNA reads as TGTGCCATCAGTGAGTCGACCTGGGAGACACGCTTTCAGCCCCAGCATTTT.